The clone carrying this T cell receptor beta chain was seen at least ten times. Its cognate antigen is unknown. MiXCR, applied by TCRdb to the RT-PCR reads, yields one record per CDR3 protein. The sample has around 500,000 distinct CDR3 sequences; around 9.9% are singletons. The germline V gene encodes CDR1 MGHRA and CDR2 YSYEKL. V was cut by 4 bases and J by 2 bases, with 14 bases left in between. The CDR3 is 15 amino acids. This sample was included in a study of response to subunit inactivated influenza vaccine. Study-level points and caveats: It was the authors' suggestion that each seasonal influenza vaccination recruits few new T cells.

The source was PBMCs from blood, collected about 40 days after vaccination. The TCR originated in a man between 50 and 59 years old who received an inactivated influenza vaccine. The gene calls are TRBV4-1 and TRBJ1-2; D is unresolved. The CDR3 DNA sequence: TGCGCCAGCAGCCGACGTGTCGGTAACAACTATGGCTACACCTTC. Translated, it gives CASSRRVGNNYGYTF.